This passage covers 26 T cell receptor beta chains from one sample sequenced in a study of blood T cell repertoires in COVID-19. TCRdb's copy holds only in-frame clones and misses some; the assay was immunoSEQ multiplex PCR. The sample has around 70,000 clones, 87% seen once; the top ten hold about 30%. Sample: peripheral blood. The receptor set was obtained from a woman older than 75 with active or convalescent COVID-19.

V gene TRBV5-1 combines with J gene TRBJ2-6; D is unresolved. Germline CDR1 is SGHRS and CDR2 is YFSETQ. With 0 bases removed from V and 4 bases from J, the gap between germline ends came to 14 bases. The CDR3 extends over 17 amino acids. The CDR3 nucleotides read TGCGCCAGCAGCTTGGCCCCATCACCGGTCGGGGCCAACGTCCTGACTTTC. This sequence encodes CASSLAPSPVGANVLTF.

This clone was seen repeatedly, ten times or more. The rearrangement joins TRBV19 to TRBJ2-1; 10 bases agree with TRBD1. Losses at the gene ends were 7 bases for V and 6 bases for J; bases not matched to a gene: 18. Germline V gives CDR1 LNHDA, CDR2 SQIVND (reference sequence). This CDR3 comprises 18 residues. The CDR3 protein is CASTAGTGEFLGANEQFF. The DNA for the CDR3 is TGTGCCAGTACAGCCGGGACAGGGGAGTTTTTGGGCGCCAATGAGCAGTTCTTC.

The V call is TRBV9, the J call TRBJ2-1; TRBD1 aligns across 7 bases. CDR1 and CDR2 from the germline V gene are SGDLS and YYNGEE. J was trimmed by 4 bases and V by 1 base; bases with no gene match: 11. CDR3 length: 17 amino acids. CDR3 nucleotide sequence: TGTGCCAGCAGCGTATTAGGGGGCCCCTTGTTGTACAATGAGCAGTTCTTC. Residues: CASSVLGGPLLYNEQFF.

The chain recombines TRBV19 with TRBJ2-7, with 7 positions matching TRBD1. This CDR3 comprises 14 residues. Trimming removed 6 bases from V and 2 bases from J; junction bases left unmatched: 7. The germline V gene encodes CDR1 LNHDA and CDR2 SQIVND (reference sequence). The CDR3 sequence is CASSQTGSTYEQYF. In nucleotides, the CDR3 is TGTGCCAGTAGCCAGACAGGGTCTACCTACGAGCAGTACTTC.

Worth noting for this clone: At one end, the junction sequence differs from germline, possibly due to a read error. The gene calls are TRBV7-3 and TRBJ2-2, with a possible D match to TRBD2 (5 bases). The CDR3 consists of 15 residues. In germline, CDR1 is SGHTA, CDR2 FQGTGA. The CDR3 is CASSLGPHEHRGAVF. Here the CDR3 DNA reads TGTGCCAGCAGCTTAGGCCCCCACGAACACCGGGGAGCTGTTTTT.

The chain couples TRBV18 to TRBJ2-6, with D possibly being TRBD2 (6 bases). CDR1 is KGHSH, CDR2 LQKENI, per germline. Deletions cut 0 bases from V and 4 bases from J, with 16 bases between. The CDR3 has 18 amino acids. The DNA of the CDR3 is TGTGCCAGCTCACCACCGACGGGCGGGGTAATAGGGGCCAACGTCCTGACTTTC. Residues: CASSPPTGGVIGANVLTF.

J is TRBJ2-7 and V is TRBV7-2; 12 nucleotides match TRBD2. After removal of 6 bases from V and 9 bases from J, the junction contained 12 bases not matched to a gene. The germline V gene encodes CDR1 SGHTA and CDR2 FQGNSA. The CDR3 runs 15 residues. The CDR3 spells CASSSEGLAGRRQYF. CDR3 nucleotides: TGTGCCAGCAGTTCCGAAGGACTAGCGGGGAGGCGGCAGTACTTC.

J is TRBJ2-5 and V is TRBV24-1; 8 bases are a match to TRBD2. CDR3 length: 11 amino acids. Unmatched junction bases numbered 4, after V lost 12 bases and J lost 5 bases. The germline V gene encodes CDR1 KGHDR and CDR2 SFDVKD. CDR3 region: CAAGGEETQYF. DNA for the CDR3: TGTGCCGCGGGGGGAGAGGAGACCCAGTACTTC.

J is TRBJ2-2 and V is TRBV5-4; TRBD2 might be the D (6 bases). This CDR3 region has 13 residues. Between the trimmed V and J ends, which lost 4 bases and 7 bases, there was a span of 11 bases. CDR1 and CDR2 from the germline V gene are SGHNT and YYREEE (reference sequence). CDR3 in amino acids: CASSPGLIGELFF. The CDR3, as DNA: TGTGCCAGCAGCCCGGGACTGATCGGGGAGCTGTTTTTT.

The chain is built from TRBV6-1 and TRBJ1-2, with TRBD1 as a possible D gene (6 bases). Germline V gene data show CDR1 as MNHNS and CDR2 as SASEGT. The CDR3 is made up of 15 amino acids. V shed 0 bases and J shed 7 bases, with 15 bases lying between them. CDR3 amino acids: CASSEAIMGAAGYTF. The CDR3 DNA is TGTGCCAGCAGTGAAGCCATAATGGGGGCGGCTGGCTACACCTTC.

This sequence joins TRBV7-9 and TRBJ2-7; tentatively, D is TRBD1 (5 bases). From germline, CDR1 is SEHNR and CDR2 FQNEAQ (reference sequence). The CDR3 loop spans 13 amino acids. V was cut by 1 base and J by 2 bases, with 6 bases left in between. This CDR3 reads CASSLGGPYEQYF. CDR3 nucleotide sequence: TGTGCCAGCAGCTTAGGGGGCCCCTACGAGCAGTACTTC.

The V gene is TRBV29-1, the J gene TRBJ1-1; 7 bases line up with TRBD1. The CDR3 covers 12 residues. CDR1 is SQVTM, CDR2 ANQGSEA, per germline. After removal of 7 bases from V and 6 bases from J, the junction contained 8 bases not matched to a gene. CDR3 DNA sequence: TGCAGCGCCCGACAGGGAGGCTCTGAAGCTTTCTTT. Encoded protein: CSARQGGSEAFF.

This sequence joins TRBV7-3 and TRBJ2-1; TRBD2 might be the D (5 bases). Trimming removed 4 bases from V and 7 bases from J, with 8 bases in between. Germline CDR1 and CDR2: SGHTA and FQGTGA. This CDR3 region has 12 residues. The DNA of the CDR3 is TGTGCCAGCAGCTATTCGGGGAATGAGCAGTTCTTC. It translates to CASSYSGNEQFF.

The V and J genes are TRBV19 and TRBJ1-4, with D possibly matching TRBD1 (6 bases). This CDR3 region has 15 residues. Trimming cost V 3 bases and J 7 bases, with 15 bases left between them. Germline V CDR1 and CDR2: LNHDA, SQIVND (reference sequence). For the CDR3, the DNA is TGTGCCAGTAGTATGGGCCGGGGGGCCGGTGAAAAACTGTTTTTT. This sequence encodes CASSMGRGAGEKLFF.

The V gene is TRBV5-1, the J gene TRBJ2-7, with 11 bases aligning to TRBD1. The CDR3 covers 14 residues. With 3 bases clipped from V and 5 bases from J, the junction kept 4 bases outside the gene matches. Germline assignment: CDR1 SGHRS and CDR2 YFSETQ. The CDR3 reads CASSSGQGVHEQYF. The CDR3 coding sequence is TGCGCCAGCAGCTCGGGACAGGGGGTCCACGAGCAGTACTTC. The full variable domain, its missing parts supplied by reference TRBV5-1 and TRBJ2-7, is KAGVTQTPRYLIKTRGQQVTLSCSPISGHRSVSWYQQTPGQGLQFLFEYFSETQRNKGNFPGRFSGRQFSNSRSEMNVSTLELGDSALYLCASSSGQGVHEQYFGPGTRLTVT.

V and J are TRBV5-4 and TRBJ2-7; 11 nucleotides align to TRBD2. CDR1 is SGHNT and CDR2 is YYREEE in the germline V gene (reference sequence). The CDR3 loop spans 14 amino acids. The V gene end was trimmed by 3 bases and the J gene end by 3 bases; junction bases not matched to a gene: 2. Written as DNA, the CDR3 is TGTGCCAGCAGCTCCACTAGCGGGGGCTACGAGCAGTACTTC. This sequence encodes CASSSTSGGYEQYF.

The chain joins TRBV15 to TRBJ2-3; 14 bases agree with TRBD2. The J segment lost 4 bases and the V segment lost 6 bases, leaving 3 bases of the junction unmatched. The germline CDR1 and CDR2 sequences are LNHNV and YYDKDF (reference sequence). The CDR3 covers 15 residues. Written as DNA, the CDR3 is TGTGCCACCAGTGTGACTAGCGGGGGGGCAGATACGCAGTATTTT. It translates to CATSVTSGGADTQYF.

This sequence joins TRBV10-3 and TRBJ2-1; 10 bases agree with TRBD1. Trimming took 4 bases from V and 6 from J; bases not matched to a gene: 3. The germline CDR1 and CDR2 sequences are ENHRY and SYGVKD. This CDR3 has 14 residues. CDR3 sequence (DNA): TGTGCCATCAGTGCGGGACAGGGGATCAATGAGCAGTTCTTC. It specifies CAISAGQGINEQFF.

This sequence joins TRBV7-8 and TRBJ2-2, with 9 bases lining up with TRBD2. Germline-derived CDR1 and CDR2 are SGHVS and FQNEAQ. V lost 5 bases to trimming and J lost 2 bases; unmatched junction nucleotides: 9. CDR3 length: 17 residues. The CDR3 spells CASSPEGGGENTGELFF. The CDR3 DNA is TGTGCCAGCAGCCCCGAGGGCGGGGGGGAAAACACCGGGGAGCTGTTTTTT. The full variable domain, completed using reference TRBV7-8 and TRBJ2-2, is GAGVSQSPRYKVAKRGQDVALRCDPISGHVSLFWYQQALGQGPEFLTYFQNEAQLDKSGLPSDRFFAERPEGSVSTLKIQRTQQEDSAVYLCASSPEGGGENTGELFFGEGSRLTVL.

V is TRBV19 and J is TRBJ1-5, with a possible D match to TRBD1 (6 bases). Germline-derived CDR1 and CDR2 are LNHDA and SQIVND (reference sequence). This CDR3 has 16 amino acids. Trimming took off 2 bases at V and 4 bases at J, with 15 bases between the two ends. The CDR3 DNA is TGTGCCAGTAGTATAATGGAGACAGGAGCAAATCAGCCCCAGCATTTT. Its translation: CASSIMETGANQPQHF.

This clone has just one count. CDR3 amino acids: CASSPPAEGSYTQYF. CDR3 nucleotides: TGTGCCAGCAGCCCTCCGGCGGAGGGATCCTATACGCAGTATTTT. The rearrangement links TRBV6-2 or TRBV6-3 to TRBJ2-3; TRBD2 might be the D (6 bases). This CDR3 has 15 residues. Per the germline V gene, CDR1 is MNHEY and CDR2 is SVGEGT. V was shortened by 6 bases and J by 7 bases, with 20 bases between the two germline ends.

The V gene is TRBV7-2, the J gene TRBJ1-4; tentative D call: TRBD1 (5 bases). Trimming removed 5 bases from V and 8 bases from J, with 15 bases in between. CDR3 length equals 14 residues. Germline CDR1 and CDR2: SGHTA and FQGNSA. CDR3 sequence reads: CASSPTGTQEKLFF. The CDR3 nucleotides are TGTGCCAGCAGCCCCACCGGGACTCAAGAAAAACTGTTTTTT.

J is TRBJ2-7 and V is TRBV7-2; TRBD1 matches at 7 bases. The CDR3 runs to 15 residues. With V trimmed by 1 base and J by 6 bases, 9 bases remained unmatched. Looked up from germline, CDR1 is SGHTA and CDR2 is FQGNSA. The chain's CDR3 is CASSLDGTVNREQYF. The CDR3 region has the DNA TGTGCCAGCAGCTTAGACGGGACAGTGAATCGCGAGCAGTACTTC. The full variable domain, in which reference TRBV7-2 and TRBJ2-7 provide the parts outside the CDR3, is GAGVSQSPSNKVTEKGKDVELRCDPISGHTALYWYRQSLGQGLEFLIYFQGNSAPDKSGLPSDRFSAERTGGSVSTLTIQRTQQEDSAVYLCASSLDGTVNREQYFGPGTRLTVT.

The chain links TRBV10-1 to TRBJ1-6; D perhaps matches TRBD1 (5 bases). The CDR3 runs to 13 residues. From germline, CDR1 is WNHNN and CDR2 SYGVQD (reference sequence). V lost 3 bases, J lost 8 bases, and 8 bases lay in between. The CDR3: CASSEQVDSPLHF. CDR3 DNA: TGCGCCAGCAGTGAACAGGTGGATTCACCCCTCCACTTT.

The CDR3 loop is CASSGTGVYGYTF. As DNA, the CDR3 is TGTGCCAGCAGCGGGACAGGAGTCTATGGCTACACCTTC. J is TRBJ1-2 and V is TRBV7-9; TRBD1 matches at 8 bases. Germline loops: CDR1 SEHNR, CDR2 FQNEAQ (reference sequence). After removal of 5 bases from V and 4 bases from J, the junction contained 3 bases not matched to a gene. CDR3 length: 13 residues.

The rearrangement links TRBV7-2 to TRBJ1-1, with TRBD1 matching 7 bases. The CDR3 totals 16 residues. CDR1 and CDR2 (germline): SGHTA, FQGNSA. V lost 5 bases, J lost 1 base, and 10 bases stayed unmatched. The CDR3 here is CASSPPSRGANTEAFF. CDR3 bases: TGTGCCAGCAGCCCGCCATCCAGGGGGGCGAACACTGAAGCTTTCTTT.